These 28 T cell receptor beta chains originate from one sample sequenced in a study of cytomegalovirus exposure and HLA in healthy donors (dated 2017 in TCRdb). Library preparation was by the immunoSEQ multiplex PCR assay. The table was pulled from immuneACCESS by TCRdb, which kept in-frame rearrangements only. Such tables lose some clones; where checked, under half of the loss comes from unresolved V genes, and the rest has no known cause. The sample table records 150,000 to 160,000 clones; around 84% of these occur just once. The ten biggest clones cover about 2.2% of the sample. The sequenced sample was PBMCs. The receptors come from a human donor in good health.

This clone was detected a few times. The chain links TRBV6-1 to TRBJ1-1; D may be TRBD1 (5 bases). Trimming shortened V by 5 bases and J by 0 bases, and 7 bases separated the two germline ends. The germline V gene has CDR1 MNHNS and CDR2 SASEGT. The CDR3 covers 13 residues. This CDR3 is CASSRQMNTEAFF. For the CDR3, the DNA is TGTGCCAGCAGTCGACAGATGAACACTGAAGCTTTCTTT.

The table lists this clone with a count of one. The CDR3 loop is CASSLVGRTNYGYTF. CDR3 sequence (DNA): TGTGCCAGCAGCTTAGTGGGGAGGACTAACTATGGCTACACCTTC. This rearrangement joins TRBV5-4 to TRBJ1-2; D is ambiguous. V shed 2 bases and J shed 0 bases, with 11 bases lying between them. Germline lookup yields CDR1 SGHNT and CDR2 YYREEE (reference sequence). The CDR3 loop spans 15 amino acids.

The V gene is TRBV5-1, the J gene TRBJ1-1; 7 nucleotides agree with TRBD1. The CDR3 covers 13 residues. The V segment lost 4 bases and the J segment 6 bases; nucleotides outside the gene matches: 6. CDR1 and CDR2 from the germline V gene are SGHRS and YFSETQ. The CDR3 spells CASSGPGTAEAFF. Here the CDR3 DNA reads TGCGCCAGCAGCGGACCAGGGACAGCTGAAGCTTTCTTT.

The V call is TRBV6-1, the J call TRBJ2-7; 9 nucleotides agree with TRBD2. CDR3 length: 15 amino acids. CDR1 MNHNS and CDR2 SASEGT come from the germline V gene. The V gene end was trimmed by 3 bases and the J gene end by 0 bases; junction bases not matched to a gene: 3. CDR3: CASSETAGGSYEQYF. The CDR3 DNA reads as TGTGCCAGCAGTGAGACAGCGGGAGGCTCCTACGAGCAGTACTTC.

The gene calls are TRBV7-9 and TRBJ1-1; no firm D call. V lost 1 base and J 3 bases, leaving 9 bases between the germline ends. This CDR3 contains 14 residues. The germline V gene has CDR1 SEHNR and CDR2 FQNEAQ (reference sequence). The CDR3 loop reads CASSLGTGYTEAFF. The CDR3 bases are TGTGCCAGCAGCTTAGGCACCGGGTACACTGAAGCTTTCTTT.

V gene TRBV27 combines with J gene TRBJ1-4, with a tentative D call TRBD1 (6 bases). The V end lost 3 bases, the J end lost 7 bases, and 15 bases lay between the germline ends. CDR1 MNHEY and CDR2 SMNVEV come from the germline V gene (reference sequence). There are 15 residues in the CDR3. The CDR3 DNA reads TGTGCCAGCAGTTTCGGGGGGCGGGAAGGTGAAAAACTGTTTTTT. It is translated as CASSFGGREGEKLFF.

The chain combines TRBV7-9 with TRBJ2-7, with 9 bases identical to TRBD1. This CDR3 spans 15 amino acids. Germline CDR1 reads SEHNR; CDR2 reads FQNEAQ (reference sequence). After removal of 5 bases from V and 4 bases from J, the junction contained 9 bases not matched to a gene. For the CDR3, the DNA is TGTGCCAGCAGCCACCGCGGACAGGGGATGTACGAGCAGTACTTC. Protein: CASSHRGQGMYEQYF.

The chain joins TRBV11-1 to TRBJ2-7, with D possibly being TRBD1 (5 bases). CDR3 length: 15 residues. The V gene's germline CDR1 is SGHAT and CDR2 FQDESV (reference sequence). V lost 0 bases to trimming and J lost 2 bases, with 11 bases between them. The CDR3 spells CASSLAGLGTYEQYF. In DNA, the CDR3 is TGTGCCAGCAGCTTAGCGGGGCTAGGGACCTACGAGCAGTACTTC.

This chain's CDR3 is CASSYAGREAFF. DNA of the CDR3: TGTGCCAGCAGTTATGCTGGCAGAGAAGCTTTCTTT. The chain uses TRBV6-5 and TRBJ1-1; D gene uncertain. Trimming removed 3 bases at V and 8 bases at J, with 10 bases between. Germline values: CDR1 MNHEY, CDR2 SVGAGI. The CDR3 sequence is 12 residues long.

The V gene is TRBV7-2, the J gene TRBJ2-1; 7 nucleotides match TRBD1. The V gene end was trimmed by 2 bases and the J gene end by 5 bases; junction bases not matched to a gene: 6. The CDR3 extends over 15 amino acids. Per germline, CDR1 SGHTA and CDR2 FQGNSA. The CDR3 DNA is TGTGCCAGCAGCTTAAGGGGGCCCTCTGACAATGAGCAGTTCTTC. The encoded protein is CASSLRGPSDNEQFF.

This clone was seen more than once but under ten times. The V and J genes are TRBV6-1 and TRBJ1-5; 9 positions match TRBD1. Trimming removed 6 bases from V and 8 bases from J; junction bases left unmatched: 11. Germline CDR1 reads MNHNS; CDR2 reads SASEGT. The CDR3 covers 15 residues. The CDR3 coding sequence is TGTGCCAGCAGGGTAAATACAGGGGGCGCCGAGCCCCAGCATTTT. Translating gives CASRVNTGGAEPQHF.

This chain joins TRBV5-1 and TRBJ2-2, with 14 bases identical to TRBD2. Germline V gives CDR1 SGHRS, CDR2 YFSETQ. This CDR3 has 16 amino acids. J was trimmed by 4 bases and V by 4 bases; bases with no gene match: 3. CDR3 in amino acids: CASSRGTSGSTGELFF. The CDR3 DNA reads TGCGCCAGCAGCAGAGGGACTAGCGGGAGCACCGGGGAGCTGTTTTTT.

This clone was seen ten or more times. The V gene is TRBV29-1, the J gene TRBJ2-2; possible D gene TRBD1, 6 bases. Trimming removed 0 bases from V and 2 bases from J, with 16 bases in between. CDR1 SQVTM and CDR2 ANQGSEA come from the germline V gene. CDR3 size: 17 residues. The CDR3: CSVEDSRTELNTGELFF. CDR3 DNA: TGCAGCGTTGAAGATTCGAGGACAGAACTTAACACCGGGGAGCTGTTTTTT.

The chain employs TRBV30 and TRBJ1-5; D call uncertain. Trimming took off 1 base at V and 3 bases at J, with 10 bases between the two ends. In germline, CDR1 is GTSNPN, CDR2 SVGIG (reference sequence). The CDR3 contains 14 residues. The CDR3 region is CAWSGREFNQPQHF. The CDR3 nucleotides read TGTGCCTGGAGTGGGAGAGAGTTCAATCAGCCCCAGCATTTT.

The V call is TRBV5-1, the J call TRBJ2-3, with TRBD1 as a possible D gene (7 bases). Trimming pared 4 bases from V and 0 bases from J, leaving 15 bases between. The CDR3 has 16 amino acids. In germline, CDR1 is SGHRS, CDR2 YFSETQ. The CDR3 DNA is TGCGCCAGCAGCCCATCAGGGGGGCGTAGCACAGATACGCAGTATTTT. Its translation: CASSPSGGRSTDTQYF. Full variable domain (outside the CDR3, taken from reference TRBV5-1 and TRBJ2-3): KAGVTQTPRYLIKTRGQQVTLSCSPISGHRSVSWYQQTPGQGLQFLFEYFSETQRNKGNFPGRFSGRQFSNSRSEMNVSTLELGDSALYLCASSPSGGRSTDTQYFGPGTRLTVL.

The chain joins TRBV5-6 to TRBJ1-1; D is uncertain. Deletions cut 0 bases from V and 1 base from J, with 10 bases between. The CDR3 loop spans 15 amino acids. The V gene's germline CDR1 is SGHDT and CDR2 YYEEEE. Here the CDR3 DNA reads TGTGCCAGCAGCTTGGCCGCGGGGAGGAACACTGAAGCTTTCTTT. Protein: CASSLAAGRNTEAFF.

The rearrangement links TRBV5-1 to TRBJ2-2, with D possibly matching TRBD1 (6 bases). Germline CDR1 reads SGHRS; CDR2 reads YFSETQ. The CDR3 extends over 13 amino acids. Trimming cost V 4 bases and J 5 bases, with 9 bases left between them. Here the CDR3 reads CASSPQGTGELFF. CDR3 bases: TGCGCCAGCAGCCCACAGGGAACCGGGGAGCTGTTTTTT.

The chain has TRBV28 and TRBJ1-5; possible D gene TRBD1, 5 bases. CDR3 size: 15 residues. In germline, CDR1 is MDHEN, CDR2 SYDVKM. V was pared by 10 bases and J by 1 base, with 17 bases between. The CDR3, as DNA: TGTGCCACACTACAGGAGGGAAGGAGCAATCAGCCCCAGCATTTT. This gives the protein CATLQEGRSNQPQHF.

The chain joins TRBV13 to TRBJ2-2, with 9 bases fitting TRBD1. V gave up 5 bases and J gave up 1 base; unmatched junction bases: 8. This CDR3 contains 17 residues. CDR1 is PRHDT and CDR2 is FYEKMQ in the germline V gene (reference sequence). The CDR3 sequence: CASSGTGWQMNTGELFF. The CDR3 DNA reads TGTGCCAGCAGCGGGACAGGGTGGCAAATGAACACCGGGGAGCTGTTTTTT.

The chain combines TRBV5-1 with TRBJ2-5, with 10 bases that match TRBD2. The CDR3 extends over 16 amino acids. Germline CDR1 SGHRS, CDR2 YFSETQ. V was pared by 1 base and J by 6 bases, with 9 bases of the junction left unmatched. CDR3 protein: CASSLIGAGGPKTQYF. For the CDR3, the DNA is TGCGCCAGCAGCTTGATAGGAGCGGGGGGGCCTAAGACCCAGTACTTC.

The DNA for the CDR3 is TGTGCCAGCTCACCAACAGGGGGTGGGAGCAATCAGCCCCAGCATTTT. This encodes CASSPTGGGSNQPQHF. This rearrangement joins TRBV18 to TRBJ1-5; 8 positions agree with TRBD1. The CDR3 runs 16 residues. Trimming took 2 bases from V and 1 from J; bases not matched to a gene: 4. Germline V lookup: CDR1 KGHSH, CDR2 LQKENI.

This clone was counted a few times. This sequence joins TRBV5-4 and TRBJ1-2, with no clear D. The CDR3 consists of 15 residues. Germline CDR1 SGHNT, CDR2 YYREEE (reference sequence). V lost 0 bases and J lost 2, with 11 bases in between. The CDR3 nucleotides read TGTGCCAGCAGCTTGGCGCCAGGCACCAACTATGGCTACACCTTC. Its protein is CASSLAPGTNYGYTF.

The rearrangement joins TRBV4-3 to TRBJ2-7; a possible D gene is TRBD2 (7 bases). Germline-derived CDR1 and CDR2 are LGHNA and YSLEER. V lost 0 bases and J lost 3, with 9 bases in between. The CDR3 consists of 14 residues. CDR3 sequence reads: CASSQDGGLYEQYF. The CDR3 DNA reads as TGCGCCAGCAGCCAAGACGGGGGGCTCTACGAGCAGTACTTC.

This chain links TRBV2 with TRBJ1-2; 9 bases align to TRBD1. Germline V gene sequence: CDR1 SNHLY, CDR2 FYNNEI. The CDR3 runs to 15 residues. V shed 5 bases and J 4 bases; nucleotides not matched to a gene: 8. The CDR3 reads CASSLLTGGTYGYTF. The CDR3 DNA follows: TGTGCCAGCAGTCTCCTAACAGGGGGCACCTATGGCTACACCTTC.

This chain links TRBV2 with TRBJ1-4, with D possibly TRBD1 on 6 matching bases. The CDR3 runs 15 residues. Trimming shortened V by 5 bases and J by 1 base, and 11 bases separated the two germline ends. Germline assignment: CDR1 SNHLY and CDR2 FYNNEI. The CDR3 DNA follows: TGTGCCAGCAGTCTTCAGGACAGAACTAATGAAAAACTGTTTTTT. Residues: CASSLQDRTNEKLFF.

The chain combines TRBV10-2 with TRBJ2-7, with TRBD2 matching 7 bases. Germline V gives CDR1 WSHSY, CDR2 SAAADI. This CDR3 contains 12 residues. Trimming at V came to 8 bases and at J to 2 bases, leaving 3 bases not matched to a gene. CDR3 nucleotides: TGCGCCAGCGGGGAGGGCCCCTACGAGCAGTACTTC. This translates into CASGEGPYEQYF.

V and J are TRBV5-1 and TRBJ1-2, with 9 bases matching TRBD1. Trimming at V came to 0 bases and at J to 6 bases, leaving 6 bases not matched to a gene. This CDR3 has 15 residues. Germline loops: CDR1 SGHRS, CDR2 YFSETQ. The CDR3 spells CASSLAGTGKNGYTF. The CDR3 bases are TGCGCCAGCAGCTTGGCCGGGACAGGGAAGAATGGCTACACCTTC.

The chain combines TRBV6-5 with TRBJ1-1; D perhaps matches TRBD1 (5 bases). Germline values: CDR1 MNHEY, CDR2 SVGAGI. Between the trimmed V and J ends, which lost 1 base and 0 bases, there was a span of 12 bases. This CDR3 spans 16 amino acids. CDR3 bases: TGTGCCAGCAGTTACTACCGGACACTATTGAACACTGAAGCTTTCTTT. Translation: CASSYYRTLLNTEAFF.